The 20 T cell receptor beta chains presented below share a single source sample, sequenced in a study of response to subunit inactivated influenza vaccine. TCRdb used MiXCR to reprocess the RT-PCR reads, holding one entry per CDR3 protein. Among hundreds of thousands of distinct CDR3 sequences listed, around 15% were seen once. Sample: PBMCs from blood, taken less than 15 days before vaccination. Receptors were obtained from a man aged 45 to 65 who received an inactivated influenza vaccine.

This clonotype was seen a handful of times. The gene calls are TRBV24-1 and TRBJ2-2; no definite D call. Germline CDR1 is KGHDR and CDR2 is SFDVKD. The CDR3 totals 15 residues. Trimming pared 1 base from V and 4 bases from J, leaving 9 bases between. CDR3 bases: TGTGCCACCAGTGATTTCCCACGGACCACCGGGGAGCTGTTTTTT. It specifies CATSDFPRTTGELFF.

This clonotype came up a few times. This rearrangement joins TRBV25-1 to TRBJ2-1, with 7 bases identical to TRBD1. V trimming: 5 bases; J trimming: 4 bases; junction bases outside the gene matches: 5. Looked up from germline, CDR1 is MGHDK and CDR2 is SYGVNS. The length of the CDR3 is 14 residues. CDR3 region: CASSRGGAYNEQFF. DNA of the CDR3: TGTGCCAGCAGTAGAGGGGGCGCTTACAATGAGCAGTTCTTC. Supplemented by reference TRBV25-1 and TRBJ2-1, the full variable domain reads EADIYQTPRYLVIGTGKKITLECSQTMGHDKMYWYQQDPGMELHLIHYSYGVNSTEKGDLSSESTVSRIRTEHFPLTLESARPSHTSQYLCASSRGGAYNEQFFGPGTRLTVL.

The CDR3 bases are TGTGCCAGCAGCTTAGGGACTAGTCCCCAAGAGACCCAGTACTTC. Protein: CASSLGTSPQETQYF. The chain carries TRBV7-9 and TRBJ2-5; 7 bases match TRBD2. Germline lookup yields CDR1 SEHNR and CDR2 FQNEAQ (reference sequence). The CDR3 spans 15 residues. The V gene end was trimmed by 1 base and the J gene end by 1 base; junction bases not matched to a gene: 3.

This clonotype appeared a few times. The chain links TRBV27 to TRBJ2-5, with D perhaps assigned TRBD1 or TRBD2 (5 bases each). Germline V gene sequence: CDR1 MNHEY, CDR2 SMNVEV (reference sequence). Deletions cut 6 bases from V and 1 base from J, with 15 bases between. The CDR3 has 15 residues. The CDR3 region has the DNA TGTGCCAGCAGCCCCCTTCGAGGGGTCCAAGAGACCCAGTACTTC. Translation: CASSPLRGVQETQYF.

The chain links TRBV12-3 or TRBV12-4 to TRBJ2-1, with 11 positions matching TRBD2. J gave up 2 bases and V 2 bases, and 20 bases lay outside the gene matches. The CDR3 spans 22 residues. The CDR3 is CASSLKGSPGLAENSTYNEQFF. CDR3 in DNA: TGTGCCAGCAGTTTAAAGGGCTCACCGGGACTAGCGGAGAATAGCACCTACAATGAGCAGTTCTTC.

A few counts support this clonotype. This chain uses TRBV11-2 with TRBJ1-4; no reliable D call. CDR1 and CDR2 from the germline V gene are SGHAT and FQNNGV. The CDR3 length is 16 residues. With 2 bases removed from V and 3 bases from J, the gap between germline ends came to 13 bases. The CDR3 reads CASSLRLGAANEKLFF. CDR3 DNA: TGTGCCAGCAGCTTACGTCTCGGTGCAGCTAATGAAAAACTGTTTTTT.

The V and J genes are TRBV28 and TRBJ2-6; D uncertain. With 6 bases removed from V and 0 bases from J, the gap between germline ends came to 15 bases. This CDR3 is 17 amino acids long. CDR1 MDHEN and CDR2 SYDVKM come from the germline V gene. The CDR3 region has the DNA TGTGCCAGCAGCCCTCGGCAGGTCAGCTCTGGGGCCAACGTCCTGACTTTC. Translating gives CASSPRQVSSGANVLTF.

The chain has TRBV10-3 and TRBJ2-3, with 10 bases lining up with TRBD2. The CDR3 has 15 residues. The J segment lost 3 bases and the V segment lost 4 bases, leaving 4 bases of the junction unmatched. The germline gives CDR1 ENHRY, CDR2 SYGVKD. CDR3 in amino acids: CAISGTSGITDTQYF. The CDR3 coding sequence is TGTGCCATCAGTGGGACTAGCGGAATTACAGATACGCAGTATTTT.

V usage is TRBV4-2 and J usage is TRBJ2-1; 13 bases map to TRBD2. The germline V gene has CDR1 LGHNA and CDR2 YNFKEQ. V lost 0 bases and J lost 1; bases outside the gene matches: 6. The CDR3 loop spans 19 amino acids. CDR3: CASSQDLLAGGRSYNEQFF. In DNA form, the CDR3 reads TGTGCCAGCAGCCAAGATCTACTAGCGGGAGGGAGGTCCTACAATGAGCAGTTCTTC.

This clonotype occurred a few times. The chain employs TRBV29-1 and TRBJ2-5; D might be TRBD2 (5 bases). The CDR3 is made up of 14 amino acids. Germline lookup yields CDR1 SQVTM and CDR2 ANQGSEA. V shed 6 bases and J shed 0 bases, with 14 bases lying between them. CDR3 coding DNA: TGCAGCGTCATTACGCGGGTTTACCAAGAGACCCAGTACTTC. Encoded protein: CSVITRVYQETQYF.

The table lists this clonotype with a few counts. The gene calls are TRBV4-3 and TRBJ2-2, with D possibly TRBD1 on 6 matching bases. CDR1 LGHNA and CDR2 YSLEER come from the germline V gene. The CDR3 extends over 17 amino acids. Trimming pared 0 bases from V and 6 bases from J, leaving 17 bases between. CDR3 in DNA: TGCGCCAGCAGCCAAGAAGGTGGTGGGGGCCGGGCCGGGGAGCTGTTTTTT. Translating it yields CASSQEGGGGRAGELFF.

CDR3 sequence: CSAREPPRGTYEQYF. The CDR3 region has the DNA TGCAGTGCTAGAGAGCCCCCCCGGGGAACCTACGAGCAGTACTTC. J is TRBJ2-7 and V is TRBV20-1, with a possible D match to TRBD2 (5 bases). There are 15 residues in the CDR3. V was trimmed by 0 bases and J by 2 bases, leaving 14 bases between them. Per the germline V gene, CDR1 is DFQATT and CDR2 is SNEGSKA (reference sequence).

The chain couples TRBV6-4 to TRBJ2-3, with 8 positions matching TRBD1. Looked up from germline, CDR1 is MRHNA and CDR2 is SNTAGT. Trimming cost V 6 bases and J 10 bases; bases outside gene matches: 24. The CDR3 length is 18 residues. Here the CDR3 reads CASRTDGHRTGWRDAQYF. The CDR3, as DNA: TGTGCCAGCAGGACCGATGGCCACCGGACAGGGTGGCGGGATGCGCAGTATTTT.

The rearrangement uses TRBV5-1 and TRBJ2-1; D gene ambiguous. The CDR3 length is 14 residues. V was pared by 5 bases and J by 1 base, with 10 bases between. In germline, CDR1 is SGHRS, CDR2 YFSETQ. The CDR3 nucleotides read TGCGCCAGCAGAGAAGGAGATTCCTACAATGAGCAGTTCTTC. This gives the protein CASREGDSYNEQFF. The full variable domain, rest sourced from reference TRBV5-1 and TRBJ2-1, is KAGVTQTPRYLIKTRGQQVTLSCSPISGHRSVSWYQQTPGQGLQFLFEYFSETQRNKGNFPGRFSGRQFSNSRSEMNVSTLELGDSALYLCASREGDSYNEQFFGPGTRLTVL.

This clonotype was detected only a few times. CDR3 protein: CASSSTDPTDTQYF. The CDR3 DNA reads TGTGCCAGTAGCTCCACGGATCCCACAGATACGCAGTATTTT. The rearrangement links TRBV19 to TRBJ2-3; D not certain. The germline V gene encodes CDR1 LNHDA and CDR2 SQIVND (reference sequence). The CDR3 contains 14 residues. Between the trimmed V and J ends, which lost 6 bases and 2 bases, there was a span of 12 bases.

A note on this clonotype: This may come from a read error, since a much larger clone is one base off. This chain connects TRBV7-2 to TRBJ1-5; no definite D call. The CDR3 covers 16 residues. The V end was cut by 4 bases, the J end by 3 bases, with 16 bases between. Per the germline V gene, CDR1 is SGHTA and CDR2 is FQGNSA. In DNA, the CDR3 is TGTGCCAGCAGCTCTCGCCTCGGGGATCACAATCAGCCCCAGCATTTT. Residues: CASSSRLGDHNQPQHF.

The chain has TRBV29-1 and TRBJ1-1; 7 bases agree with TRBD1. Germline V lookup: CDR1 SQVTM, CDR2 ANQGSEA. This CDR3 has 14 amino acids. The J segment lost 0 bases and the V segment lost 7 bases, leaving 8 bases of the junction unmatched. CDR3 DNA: TGCAGCGCCGGGACAGAGATCATGAACACTGAAGCTTTCTTT. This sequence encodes CSAGTEIMNTEAFF.

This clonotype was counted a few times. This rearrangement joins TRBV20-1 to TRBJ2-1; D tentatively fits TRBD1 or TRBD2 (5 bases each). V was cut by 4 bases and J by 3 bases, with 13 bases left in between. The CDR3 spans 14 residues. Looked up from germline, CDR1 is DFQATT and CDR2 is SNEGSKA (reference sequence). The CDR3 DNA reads TGCAGTGCTACTGGGGGATTTGGCTACAATGAGCAGTTCTTC. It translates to CSATGGFGYNEQFF.

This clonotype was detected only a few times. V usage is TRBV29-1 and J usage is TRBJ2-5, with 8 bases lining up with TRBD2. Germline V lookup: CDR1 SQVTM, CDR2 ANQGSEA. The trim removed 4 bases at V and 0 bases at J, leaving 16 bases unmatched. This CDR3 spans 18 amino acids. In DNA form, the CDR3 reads TGCAGCGTTGTGGCTTCGATTGGTACTAGCGGATACCAAGAGACCCAGTACTTC. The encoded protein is CSVVASIGTSGYQETQYF.

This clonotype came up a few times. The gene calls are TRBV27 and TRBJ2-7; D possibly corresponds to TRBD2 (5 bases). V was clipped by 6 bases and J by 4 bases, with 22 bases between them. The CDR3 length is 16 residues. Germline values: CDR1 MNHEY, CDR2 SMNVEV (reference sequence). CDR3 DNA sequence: TGTGCCAGCAGCCGCTACCCCCCGGGATCGGGGTACGAGCAGTACTTC. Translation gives CASSRYPPGSGYEQYF.